These T cell receptor beta chains were read from a single sample in a study of cytomegalovirus exposure and HLA in healthy donors. Sequencing was performed with immunoSEQ multiplex PCR; in TCRdb, only in-frame clones are kept and a portion is missing. The profile shows some 150,000 clones, more than 75% of them singletons. The sequenced sample consisted of PBMCs. Receptors originate from a woman between 18 and 29 years old in good health and CMV-seronegative. Each CDR3 is given with its conserved first and last residue.

V	J	CDR3
TRBV9	TRBJ1-1	CASSVFTGGDTEAFF
TRBV7-9	TRBJ2-7	CASSLSSGASYEQYF
TRBV9	TRBJ1-3	CASSVDPTGCQYF
TRBV12-5	TRBJ2-6	CASGLVREGPGANVLTF
TRBV4-2	TRBJ1-1	CASSLLRTGNTEAFF
TRBV4-3	TRBJ2-2	CASSQLRGGGDTGELFF
TRBV5-1	TRBJ2-7	CASSLVGQGSYF
TRBV6-6	TRBJ2-1	CASSYDGTRNEQFF
TRBV27	TRBJ2-7	CASSLSGLAGDYEQYF
TRBV6-1	TRBJ1-5	CASSEASRDTNQPQHF
TRBV2	TRBJ1-2	CASSEDGQNYGYTF
TRBV9	TRBJ2-7	CASSVGFRGTYEQYF
TRBV6-1	TRBJ2-7	CASSKSGLSTYEQYF
TRBV7-9	TRBJ1-1	CASSHEQGANTEAFF
TRBV5-1	TRBJ2-7	CASKRTGGVHEQYF
TRBV6-4	TRBJ2-3	CASSDSGTSTDTQYF
TRBV30	TRBJ1-2	CARRGGNGYTF